Described below is a single T cell receptor beta chain sequence and its context. Other nucleotide sequences from this sample produce the same CDR3. The V gene lost 1 base and the J gene lost 9 bases, with 4 bases spanning the gap. The CDR3 runs 11 residues. Germline CDR1 is MGHRA and CDR2 is YSYEKL. These data are taken from a study of shared clonotypes between healthy human individuals. The data were produced by immunoSEQ multiplex PCR, yet TCRdb's version contains in-frame clones alone and is incomplete. This repertoire shows over 2,000,000 clones, over 85% found once; its top ten account for under 2%. It was CD45RO-negative cells, positively selected for CCR7, that made up naive CD8 cells, with terminally differentiated effector memory CD45RA+ cells excluded.

The chain carries TRBV4-1 and TRBJ2-1, with no clear D. The source of this sequence is a man younger than 35 in good health. Some clones in this sample may be carry-over from other donors' samples. Sequencing used naive CD8+ T cells from PBMCs. This chain's CDR3 is CASSQGGEQFF. CDR3 nucleotides: TGCGCCAGCAGCCAAGGTGGTGAGCAGTTCTTC.